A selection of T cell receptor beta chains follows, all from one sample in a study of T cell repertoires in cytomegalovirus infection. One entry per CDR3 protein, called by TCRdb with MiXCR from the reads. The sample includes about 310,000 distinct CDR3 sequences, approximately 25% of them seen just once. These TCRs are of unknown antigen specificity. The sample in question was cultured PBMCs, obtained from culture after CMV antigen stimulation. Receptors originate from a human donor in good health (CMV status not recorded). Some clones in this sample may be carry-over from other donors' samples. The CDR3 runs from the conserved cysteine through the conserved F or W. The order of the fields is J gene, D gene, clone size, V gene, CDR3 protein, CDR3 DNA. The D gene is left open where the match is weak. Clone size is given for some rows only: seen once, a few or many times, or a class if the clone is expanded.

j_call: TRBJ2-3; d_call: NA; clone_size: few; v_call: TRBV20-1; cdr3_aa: CSAPRGSLADTQYF; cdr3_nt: TGCAGTGCTCCCCGGGGGAGCCTGGCAGATACGCAGTATTTT
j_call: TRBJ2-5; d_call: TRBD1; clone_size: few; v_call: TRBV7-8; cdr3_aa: CASNQGTANQETQYF; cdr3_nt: TGTGCCAGCAACCAAGGGACAGCCAACCAAGAGACCCAGTACTTC
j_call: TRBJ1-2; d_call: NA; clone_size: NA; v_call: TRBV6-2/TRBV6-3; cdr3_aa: CASRPGLDSFSYGYTF; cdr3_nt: TGTGCCAGCAGACCGGGACTAGACTCGTTCAGCTATGGCTACACCTTC
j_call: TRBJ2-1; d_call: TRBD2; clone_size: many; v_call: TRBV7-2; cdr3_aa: CASSPSAAGDNNEQFF; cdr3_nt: TGTGCCAGCAGCCCCAGTGCGGCGGGAGACAACAATGAGCAGTTCTTC
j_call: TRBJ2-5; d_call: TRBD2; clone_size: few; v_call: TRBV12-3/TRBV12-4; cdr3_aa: CASSLLVGGPQTQYF; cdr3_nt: TGTGCCAGCAGTTTATTGGTGGGAGGGCCGCAGACCCAGTACTTC
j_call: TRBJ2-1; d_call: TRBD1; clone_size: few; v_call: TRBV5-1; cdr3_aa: CASSRGTGSYNEQFF; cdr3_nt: TGCGCCAGCAGCCGTGGGACAGGGTCCTACAATGAGCAGTTCTTC
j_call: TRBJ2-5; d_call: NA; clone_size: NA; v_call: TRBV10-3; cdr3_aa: CATRALQETQYF; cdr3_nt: TGTGCCACCAGGGCCCTTCAAGAGACCCAGTACTTC
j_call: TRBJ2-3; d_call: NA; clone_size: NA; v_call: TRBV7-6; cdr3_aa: CASSLGAGLTDTQYF; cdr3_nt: TGTGCCAGCAGCTTAGGGGCCGGACTCACAGATACGCAGTATTTT
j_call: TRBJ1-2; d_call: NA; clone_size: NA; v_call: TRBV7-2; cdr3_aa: CASSLDQGSSGYTF; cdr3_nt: TGTGCCAGCAGCTTAGACCAGGGTTCGAGTGGCTACACCTTC
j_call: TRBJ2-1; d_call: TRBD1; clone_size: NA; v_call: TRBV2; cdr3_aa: CASSEDRGLFNEQFF; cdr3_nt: TGTGCCAGCAGTGAGGACAGGGGGCTTTTCAATGAGCAGTTCTTC
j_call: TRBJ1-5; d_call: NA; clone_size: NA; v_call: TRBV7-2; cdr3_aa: CASSYRTEGGLGQPQHF; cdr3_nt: TGTGCCAGCAGTTATCGGACAGAGGGGGGATTGGGTCAGCCCCAGCATTTT
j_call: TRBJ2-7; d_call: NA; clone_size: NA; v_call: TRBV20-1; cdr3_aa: CSAPDPYEQYF; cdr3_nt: TGCAGTGCTCCGGACCCCTACGAGCAGTACTTC
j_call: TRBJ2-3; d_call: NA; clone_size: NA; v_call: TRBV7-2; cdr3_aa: CASSLGAGRPTDTQYF; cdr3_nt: TGTGCCAGCAGCTTAGGGGCGGGACGGCCCACAGATACGCAGTATTTT
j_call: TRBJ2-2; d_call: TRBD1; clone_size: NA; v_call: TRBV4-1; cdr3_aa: CASSQGVGTGKLTGELFF; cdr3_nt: TGCGCCAGCAGCCAAGGGGTCGGGACAGGGAAGCTGACCGGGGAGCTGTTTTTT
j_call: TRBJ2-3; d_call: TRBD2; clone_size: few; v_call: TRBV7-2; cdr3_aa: CASRRGLAGGLGTDTQYF; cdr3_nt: TGTGCCAGCAGACGTGGACTAGCGGGAGGGCTCGGCACAGATACGCAGTATTTT
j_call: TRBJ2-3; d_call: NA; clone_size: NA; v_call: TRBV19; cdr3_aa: CASSIQSSTDTQYF; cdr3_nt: TGTGCCAGTAGTATTCAAAGTAGCACAGATACGCAGTATTTT
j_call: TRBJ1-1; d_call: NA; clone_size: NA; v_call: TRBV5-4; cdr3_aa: CTSSYYLLNTEAFF; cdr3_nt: TGTACCAGCAGCTACTACTTACTGAACACTGAAGCTTTCTTT
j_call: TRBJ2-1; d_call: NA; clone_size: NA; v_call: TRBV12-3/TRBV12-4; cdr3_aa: CASGKRGAINNEQFF; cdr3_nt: TGTGCCAGCGGTAAGAGGGGAGCTATTAACAATGAGCAGTTCTTC
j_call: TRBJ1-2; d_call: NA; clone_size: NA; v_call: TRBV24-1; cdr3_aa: CATSDSPGTPNYGYTF; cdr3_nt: TGTGCCACCAGTGATTCACCGGGAACTCCTAACTATGGCTACACCTTC
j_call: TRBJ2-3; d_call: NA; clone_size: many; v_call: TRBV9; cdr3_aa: CASSVVPQNTDTQYF; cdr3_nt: TGTGCCAGCAGCGTAGTGCCACAGAACACAGATACGCAGTATTTT
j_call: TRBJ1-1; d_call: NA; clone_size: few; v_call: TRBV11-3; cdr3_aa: CASSLFGGTNTEAFF; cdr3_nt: TGTGCCAGCAGCTTGTTTGGCGGAACGAACACTGAAGCTTTCTTT
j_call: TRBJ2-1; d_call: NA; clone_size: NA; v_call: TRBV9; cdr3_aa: CASNPTGGTGIEQFF; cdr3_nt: TGTGCCAGCAATCCCACTGGGGGGACCGGGATTGAGCAGTTCTTC
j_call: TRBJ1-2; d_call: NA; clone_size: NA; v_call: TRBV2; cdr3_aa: CATFRAGSYGYTF; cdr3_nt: TGTGCCACCTTCAGAGCAGGGTCCTATGGCTACACCTTC
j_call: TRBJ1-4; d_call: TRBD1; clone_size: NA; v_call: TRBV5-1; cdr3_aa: CASSSTGTLQTNEKLFF; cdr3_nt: TGCGCCAGCAGCTCGACAGGGACCCTTCAAACTAATGAAAAACTGTTTTTT
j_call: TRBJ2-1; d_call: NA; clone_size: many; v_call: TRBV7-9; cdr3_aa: CASSHGFAFEQFF; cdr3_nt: TGTGCCAGCAGCCACGGATTCGCCTTTGAGCAGTTCTTC
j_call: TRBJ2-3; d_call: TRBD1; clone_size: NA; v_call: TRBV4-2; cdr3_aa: CASSQVGQGSTDTQYF; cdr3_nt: TGTGCCAGCAGCCAGGTGGGACAGGGAAGCACAGATACGCAGTATTTT
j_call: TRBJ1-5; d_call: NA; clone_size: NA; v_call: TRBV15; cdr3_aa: CATSWQGIRGNQPQHF; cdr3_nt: TGTGCCACCAGCTGGCAGGGTATACGGGGCAATCAGCCCCAGCATTTT
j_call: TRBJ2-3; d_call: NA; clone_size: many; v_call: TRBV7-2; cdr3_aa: CASSPWDNTDTQYF; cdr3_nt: TGTGCCAGCAGCCCGTGGGACAACACAGATACGCAGTATTTT
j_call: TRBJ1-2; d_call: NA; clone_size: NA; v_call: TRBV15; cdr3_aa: CATSIHRTAFNYGYTF; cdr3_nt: TGTGCCACCAGCATTCATCGGACAGCTTTTAACTATGGCTACACCTTC
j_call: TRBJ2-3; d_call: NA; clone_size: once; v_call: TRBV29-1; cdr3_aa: CSVNRDGSSDTQYF; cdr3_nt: TGCAGCGTTAACCGGGACGGGAGCTCAGATACGCAGTATTTT
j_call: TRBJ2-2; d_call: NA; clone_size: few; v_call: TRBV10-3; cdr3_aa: CAISARGTNTGELFF; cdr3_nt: TGTGCCATCAGTGCTCGGGGAACGAACACCGGGGAGCTGTTTTTT
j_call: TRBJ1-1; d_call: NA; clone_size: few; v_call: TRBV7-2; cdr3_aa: CASIHRDTEAFF; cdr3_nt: TGTGCCAGCATCCACAGGGACACTGAAGCTTTCTTT
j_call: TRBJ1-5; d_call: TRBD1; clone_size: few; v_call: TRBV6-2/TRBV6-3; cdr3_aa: CATDKGQGVQPQHF; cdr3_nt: TGTGCCACCGACAAAGGACAGGGGGTTCAGCCCCAGCATTTT
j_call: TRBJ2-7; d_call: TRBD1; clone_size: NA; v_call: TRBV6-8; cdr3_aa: CASSYTSAGTGGYEQYF; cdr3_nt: TGTGCCAGCAGTTACACCTCGGCCGGGACAGGGGGCTACGAGCAGTACTTC
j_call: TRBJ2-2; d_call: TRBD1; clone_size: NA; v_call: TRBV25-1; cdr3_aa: CASSESPGQGSTGELFF; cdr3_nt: TGTGCCAGCAGTGAGTCGCCGGGACAGGGTAGCACCGGGGAGCTGTTTTTT
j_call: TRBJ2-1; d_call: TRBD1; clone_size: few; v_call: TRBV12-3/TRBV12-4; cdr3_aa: CASSQRGTVDEQFF; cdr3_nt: TGTGCCAGCAGCCAAAGAGGGACAGTCGATGAGCAGTTCTTC
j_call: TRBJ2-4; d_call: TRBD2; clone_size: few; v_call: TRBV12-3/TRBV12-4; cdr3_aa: CASSLEGLTPKNIQYF; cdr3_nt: TGTGCCAGCAGTTTAGAGGGACTAACCCCTAAAAACATTCAGTACTTC
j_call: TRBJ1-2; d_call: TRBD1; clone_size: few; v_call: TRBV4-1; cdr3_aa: CASSQDRDIMGGYTF; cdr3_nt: TGCGCCAGCAGCCAGGACAGGGACATTATGGGAGGCTACACCTTC
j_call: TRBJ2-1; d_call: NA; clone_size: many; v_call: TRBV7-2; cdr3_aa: CASSLAGKDEQFF; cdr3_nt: TGTGCCAGCAGCTTAGCTGGTAAGGATGAGCAGTTCTTC
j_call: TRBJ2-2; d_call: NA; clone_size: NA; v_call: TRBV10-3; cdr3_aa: CAIRDTGSTGELFF; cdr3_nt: TGTGCCATCAGAGACACAGGATCGACCGGGGAGCTGTTTTTT
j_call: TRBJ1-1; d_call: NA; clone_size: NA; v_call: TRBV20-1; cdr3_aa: CSVFGLTEAFF; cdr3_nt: TGCAGTGTCTTCGGGCTAACTGAAGCTTTCTTT
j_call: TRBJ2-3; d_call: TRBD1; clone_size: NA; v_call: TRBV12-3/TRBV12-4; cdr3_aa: CASRTGISIDTQYF; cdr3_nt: TGTGCCAGCAGGACAGGGATTAGCATAGATACGCAGTATTTT
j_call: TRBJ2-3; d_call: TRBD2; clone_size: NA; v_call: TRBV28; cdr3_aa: CASSLRTSGGTDTQYF; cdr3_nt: TGTGCCAGCAGTCTCCGGACTAGCGGAGGCACAGATACGCAGTATTTT
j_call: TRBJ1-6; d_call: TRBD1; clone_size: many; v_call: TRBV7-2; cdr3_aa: CASSIPGTVSNSPLHF; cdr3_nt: TGTGCCAGCAGCATCCCCGGGACAGTTAGTAATTCACCCCTCCACTTT
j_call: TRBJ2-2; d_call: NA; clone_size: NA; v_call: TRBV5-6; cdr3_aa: CASSLTVGAIGGELFF; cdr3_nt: TGTGCCAGCAGCTTGACCGTGGGAGCGATCGGCGGGGAGCTGTTTTTT
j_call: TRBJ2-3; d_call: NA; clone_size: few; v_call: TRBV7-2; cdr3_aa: CASSPAVGTSTDTQYF; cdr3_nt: TGTGCCAGCAGCCCAGCCGTAGGAACCAGCACAGATACGCAGTATTTT
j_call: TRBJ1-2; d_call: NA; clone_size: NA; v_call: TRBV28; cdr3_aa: CASSWDPYGYTF; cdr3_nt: TGTGCCAGCAGTTGGGACCCCTATGGCTACACCTTC
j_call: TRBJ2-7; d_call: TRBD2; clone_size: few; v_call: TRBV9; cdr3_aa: CASSPGGGREQYF; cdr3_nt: TGTGCCAGCAGCCCCGGCGGGGGGCGAGAGCAGTACTTC
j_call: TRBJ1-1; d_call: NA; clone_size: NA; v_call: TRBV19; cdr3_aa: CASSTTVEAFF; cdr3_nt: TGTGCCAGTAGTACGACAGTTGAAGCTTTCTTT
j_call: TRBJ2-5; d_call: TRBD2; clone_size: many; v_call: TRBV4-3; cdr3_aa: CASSQGSAGVQETQYF; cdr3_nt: TGCGCCAGCAGCCAAGGGTCAGCGGGAGTACAAGAGACCCAGTACTTC
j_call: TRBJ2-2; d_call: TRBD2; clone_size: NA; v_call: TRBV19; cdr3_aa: CASGFGTTLGTGELFF; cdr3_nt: TGTGCCAGTGGTTTCGGGACTACCCTGGGGACCGGGGAGCTGTTTTTT
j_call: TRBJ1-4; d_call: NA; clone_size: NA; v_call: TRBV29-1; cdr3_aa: CSVGRQGDEKLFF; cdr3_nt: TGCAGCGTTGGGAGGCAGGGAGATGAAAAACTGTTTTTT
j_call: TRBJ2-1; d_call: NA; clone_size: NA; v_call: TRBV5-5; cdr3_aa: CASSKLDSSYNEQFF; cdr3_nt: TGTGCCAGCAGCAAACTGGACAGTTCCTACAATGAGCAGTTCTTC
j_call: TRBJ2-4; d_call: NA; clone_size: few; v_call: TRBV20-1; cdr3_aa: CSAIAGFLLLAKNIQYF; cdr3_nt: TGCAGTGCTATAGCAGGGTTTCTGCTCTTAGCCAAAAACATTCAGTACTTC
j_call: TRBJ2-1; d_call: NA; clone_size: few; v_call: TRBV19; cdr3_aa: CASSRSWGNEQFF; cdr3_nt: TGTGCCAGTAGCCGATCCTGGGGTAATGAGCAGTTCTTC
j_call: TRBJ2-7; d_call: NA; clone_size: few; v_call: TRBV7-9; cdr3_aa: CASSLVAGATYEQYF; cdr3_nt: TGTGCCAGCAGCTTAGTTGCCGGGGCTACCTACGAGCAGTACTTC
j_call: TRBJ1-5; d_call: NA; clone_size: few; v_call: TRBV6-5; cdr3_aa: CASSQFPPYSNQPQHF; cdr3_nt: TGTGCCAGCAGTCAATTTCCCCCTTATAGCAATCAGCCCCAGCATTTT